These 30 T cell receptor beta chains were sequenced from one sample in a study of T cell responses to AZD1222 COVID-19 vaccine. Using immunoSEQ multiplex PCR, the repertoire was profiled, and TCRdb retains in-frame clones only, with some absent. The sample records under 150,000 clones, about 91% being singletons. This specimen consisted of peripheral blood, obtained on day 0 of AZD1222 vaccination. The receptors were sampled from an adult in good health.

Details on this clone: This sample includes further DNA sequences coding for the same CDR3. V gene TRBV12-3 or TRBV12-4 combines with J gene TRBJ1-2, with TRBD1 identical over 7 bases. V dropped 3 bases and J dropped 2; count of bases not matched to a gene: 0. CDR3 length: 13 amino acids. The chain's CDR3 is CASSLGQNYGYTF. The CDR3 DNA is TGTGCCAGCAGTTTGGGACAGAACTATGGCTACACCTTC.

This clone has just a few counts. The rearrangement joins TRBV2 to TRBJ1-3, with TRBD1 identical over 8 bases. The CDR3 is made up of 15 amino acids. V lost 6 bases to trimming and J lost 5 bases; unmatched junction nucleotides: 9. CDR1 and CDR2 (germline): SNHLY, FYNNEI. The CDR3 region has the DNA TGTGCCAGCAGCGCGGACAGGGCCCTTAGAAACACCATATATTTT. This encodes CASSADRALRNTIYF.

The DNA of the CDR3 is TGTGCCAGCAGCTTACGGGTTGGGGCTAGCGGGTCTAAAGAGACCCAGTACTTC. This sequence encodes CASSLRVGASGSKETQYF. V gene TRBV7-2 combines with J gene TRBJ2-5; 8 bases align to TRBD2. Trimming took 2 bases from V and 3 from J; bases not matched to a gene: 14. Germline CDR1 is SGHTA and CDR2 is FQGNSA. CDR3 length: 18 amino acids.

This chain joins TRBV30 and TRBJ1-5, with D possibly being TRBD1 (6 bases). V lost 1 base and J lost 6, with 16 bases in between. Germline-derived CDR1 and CDR2 are GTSNPN and SVGIG (reference sequence). The CDR3 length is 15 residues. The CDR3 DNA reads as TGTGCCTGGAGTGAGGGCAGGGGTGGGATTCAGCCCCAGCATTTT. Its translation is CAWSEGRGGIQPQHF.

The chain combines TRBV7-9 with TRBJ2-6; no clear D. This CDR3 region has 17 residues. CDR1 is SEHNR and CDR2 is FQNEAQ in the germline V gene (reference sequence). Trimming shortened V by 0 bases and J by 1 base, and 10 bases separated the two germline ends. The CDR3 here is CASSLAKVSSGANVLTF. The CDR3 nucleotides are TGTGCCAGCAGCTTAGCGAAGGTATCATCTGGGGCCAACGTCCTGACTTTC.

The rearrangement joins TRBV13 to TRBJ1-1; TRBD1 might be the D (5 bases). The germline V and J ends were trimmed by 5 bases and 4 bases, with 14 bases remaining between them. The CDR3 runs to 14 residues. Germline V gene data show CDR1 as PRHDT and CDR2 as FYEKMQ (reference sequence). CDR3 in amino acids: CASSLRIRGTEAFF. In DNA form, the CDR3 reads TGTGCCAGCAGCCTCCGTATTAGGGGCACTGAAGCTTTCTTT.

This sequence joins TRBV7-9 and TRBJ2-1, with D perhaps TRBD2 (7 bases). Germline V gives CDR1 SEHNR, CDR2 FQNEAQ (reference sequence). Trimming pared 2 bases from V and 9 bases from J, leaving 17 bases between. The CDR3 covers 15 residues. The CDR3 coding sequence is TGTGCCAGCAGCTTACCCACAGGGACTATCGCTGAGCAGTTCTTC. Protein product: CASSLPTGTIAEQFF.

The chain employs TRBV19 and TRBJ2-1; D uncertain. Trimming stripped 5 bases from V and 8 bases from J, with 10 bases between. This CDR3 has 12 amino acids. Germline CDR1 LNHDA, CDR2 SQIVND (reference sequence). CDR3 sequence: CASSFRMDEQFF. DNA for the CDR3: TGTGCCAGTAGTTTCCGTATGGATGAGCAGTTCTTC.

V usage is TRBV6-5 and J usage is TRBJ1-1; 7 nucleotides match TRBD1. The germline V gene has CDR1 MNHEY and CDR2 SVGAGI. The CDR3 has 14 residues. Germline trimming cut 2 bases from V and 3 bases from J; bases unmatched to any gene: 3. CDR3 residues: CASSYGRGHTEAFF. CDR3 coding DNA: TGTGCCAGCAGTTACGGGAGGGGGCACACTGAAGCTTTCTTT.

The J gene is TRBJ1-5, the V gene TRBV7-2, with D perhaps matching TRBD1 (5 bases). CDR1 is SGHTA, CDR2 FQGNSA, per germline. The CDR3 contains 16 residues. Trimming took off 1 base at V and 2 bases at J, with 12 bases between the two ends. The CDR3 is CASSLGTAGGNQPQHF. DNA of the CDR3: TGTGCCAGCAGCTTAGGGACGGCGGGGGGCAATCAGCCCCAGCATTTT.

This chain links TRBV12-5 with TRBJ2-7; tentative D call: TRBD2 (6 bases). Germline V gives CDR1 LGHNT, CDR2 FRNRAP. Trimming shortened V by 7 bases and J by 4 bases, and 8 bases separated the two germline ends. This CDR3 has 11 residues. The CDR3 loop reads CASVGGYEQYF. The DNA of the CDR3 is TGTGCTAGTGTGGGGGGTTACGAGCAGTACTTC.

The V and J genes are TRBV6-4 and TRBJ1-2; D is ambiguous. In germline, CDR1 is MRHNA, CDR2 SNTAGT. The V and J ends lost 2 bases and 5 bases respectively, with 15 bases between them. The CDR3 contains 15 residues. This CDR3 reads CASSDTYQSQYGYTF. For the CDR3, the DNA is TGTGCCAGCAGTGACACCTACCAGAGTCAGTATGGCTACACCTTC.

This chain links TRBV10-3 with TRBJ1-5; maybe TRBD1 (5 bases). The V end lost 10 bases, the J end lost 4 bases, and 14 bases lay between the germline ends. Germline V gene lookup returns CDR1 ENHRY and CDR2 SYGVKD. The CDR3 runs 13 residues. The CDR3, as DNA: TGTGCCACACAGGAGGCTTTGAATCAGCCCCAGCATTTT. Residues: CATQEALNQPQHF.

This clone has only one observation. The chain links TRBV5-5 to TRBJ1-4, with D perhaps TRBD1 (6 bases). V was cut by 5 bases and J by 8 bases, with 19 bases left in between. This CDR3 has 15 residues. The germline V gene has CDR1 SGHKS and CDR2 YYEKEE (reference sequence). CDR3 residues: CASRPLGQQGEKLFF. The CDR3 DNA reads TGTGCCAGCAGACCTCTCGGACAGCAGGGGGAAAAACTGTTTTTT.

The chain couples TRBV28 to TRBJ2-7; tentative D call: TRBD2 (5 bases). The ends were cut back, 5 bases at V and 5 bases at J, with 19 bases in the middle. CDR3 size: 15 residues. Germline V lookup: CDR1 MDHEN, CDR2 SYDVKM. Here the CDR3 reads CASSPGMGSSNEQYF. CDR3 DNA: TGTGCCAGCAGTCCCGGTATGGGGAGTAGTAACGAGCAGTACTTC.

The chain combines TRBV11-2 with TRBJ1-3; the D gene is possibly TRBD1 (5 bases). The CDR3 runs 15 residues. Germline CDR1 SGHAT, CDR2 FQNNGV. V was pared by 5 bases and J by 5 bases, with 16 bases between. In DNA form, the CDR3 reads TGTGCCAGCAGCCCGCAGGGTGCGAGCAGAAACACCATATATTTT. It codes for CASSPQGASRNTIYF.

The V and J genes are TRBV28 and TRBJ2-7; 7 bases are shared with TRBD1. The CDR3 contains 14 residues. V lost 4 bases and J lost 0; bases outside the gene matches: 3. Germline CDR1 reads MDHEN; CDR2 reads SYDVKM. CDR3 DNA: TGTGCCAGCAGTTCGACAGGGAGCTCCTACGAGCAGTACTTC. This encodes CASSSTGSSYEQYF.

The rearrangement links TRBV28 to TRBJ1-1; D possibly corresponds to TRBD1 (5 bases). The V end lost 1 base, the J end lost 1 base, and 13 bases lay between the germline ends. CDR3 size: 16 residues. Germline V gene data show CDR1 as MDHEN and CDR2 as SYDVKM. CDR3 region: CASSLFRVGKNTEAFF. The CDR3, as DNA: TGTGCCAGCAGTTTATTCAGGGTAGGGAAGAACACTGAAGCTTTCTTT.

The V and J genes are TRBV11-3 and TRBJ2-5; either TRBD1 or TRBD2 may supply D (5 bases each). This CDR3 comprises 13 residues. Germline lookup yields CDR1 SGHNT and CDR2 YENEEA. Trimming shortened V by 5 bases and J by 4 bases, and 11 bases separated the two germline ends. CDR3 coding DNA: TGTGCCAGCAGCCCCGGGGCGGGAGAGACCCAGTACTTC. This translates into CASSPGAGETQYF.

The chain recombines TRBV6-2 or TRBV6-3 with TRBJ1-2; D might be TRBD1 (6 bases). This CDR3 comprises 12 residues. Germline V gives CDR1 MNHEY, CDR2 SVGEGT. V dropped 5 bases and J dropped 8 bases, with 12 bases sitting between them. The DNA for the CDR3 is TGTGCCAGCAGTAATTGGGGGCGCGGCTACACCTTC. This gives the protein CASSNWGRGYTF.

The chain has TRBV7-3 and TRBJ2-1, with 7 bases lining up with TRBD1. In germline, CDR1 is SGHTA, CDR2 FQGTGA. CDR3 length: 15 residues. V shed 5 bases and J 6 bases; nucleotides not matched to a gene: 10. CDR3 residues: CASSMGTALGNEQFF. CDR3 DNA sequence: TGTGCCAGCAGCATGGGGACAGCTCTAGGCAATGAGCAGTTCTTC.

The chain is built from TRBV30 and TRBJ2-7, with a weak D call TRBD1 (5 bases). The CDR3 extends over 12 amino acids. The germline CDR1 and CDR2 sequences are GTSNPN and SVGIG (reference sequence). Trimming left V 4 bases short and J 1 base short, with 8 bases between. CDR3 sequence (DNA): TGTGCCTGGAACCCAGGGTCCTACGAGCAGTACTTC. Translated, it gives CAWNPGSYEQYF.

This clone was recorded only once. The V gene is TRBV5-5, the J gene TRBJ1-5, with 9 positions matching TRBD1. Trimming at V came to 4 bases and at J to 4 bases, leaving 9 bases not matched to a gene. The CDR3 has 16 amino acids. CDR1 is SGHKS and CDR2 is YYEKEE in the germline V gene (reference sequence). CDR3: CASSLRDRVSNQPQHF. The DNA for the CDR3 is TGTGCCAGCAGCCTCCGGGACAGGGTATCAAATCAGCCCCAGCATTTT.

As for this clone: The DNA is omitted, as the CDR3 cannot be located on it reliably, and the CDR3 follows TCRdb's listing. This chain connects TRBV7-2 to TRBJ2-5; TRBD1, the table's D call, lacks a check against the DNA. The CDR3 length is 18 residues, termini included. Germline V lookup: CDR1 SGHTA, CDR2 FQGNSA. This CDR3 is CASSFLWPIQGVGETQYF.

This clone was counted once. This chain links TRBV6-4 with TRBJ2-3, with 8 bases identical to TRBD2. The germline V gene has CDR1 MRHNA and CDR2 SNTAGT. The trim removed 9 bases at V and 3 bases at J, leaving 8 bases unmatched. This CDR3 is built from 14 residues. The CDR3: CASRSGGATDTQYF. The CDR3 nucleotides are TGTGCCAGTAGAAGCGGGGGAGCGACAGATACGCAGTATTTT.

This clone was counted a single time. The chain carries TRBV27 and TRBJ2-1; weak D call: TRBD2 (5 bases). Deletions cut 5 bases from V and 7 bases from J, with 9 bases between. The CDR3 is made up of 12 amino acids. Germline CDR1 MNHEY, CDR2 SMNVEV (reference sequence). The CDR3 nucleotides are TGTGCCAGCAGTCCACTAGGAAATGAGCAGTTCTTC. Amino acid sequence: CASSPLGNEQFF.

The chain uses TRBV6-2 or TRBV6-3 and TRBJ1-5; D is undetermined. V was clipped by 6 bases and J by 2 bases, with 8 bases between them. The CDR3 sequence is 13 residues long. CDR1 and CDR2 (germline): MNHEY, SVGEGT. The CDR3 DNA follows: TGTGCCAGCAGCTCCGTCGGCAATCAGCCCCAGCATTTT. Protein sequence: CASSSVGNQPQHF.

The chain has TRBV7-9 and TRBJ1-2, with TRBD1 identical over 7 bases. J gave up 8 bases and V 2 bases, and 17 bases lay outside the gene matches. There are 17 residues in the CDR3. Germline lookup yields CDR1 SEHNR and CDR2 FQNEAQ (reference sequence). The CDR3 nucleotides are TGTGCCAGCAGCTTATCTGCACGCGGGGGCGCAGGGGGAGGCTACACCTTC. Translation gives CASSLSARGGAGGGYTF. Drawing the rest from reference TRBV7-9 and TRBJ1-2, the complete variable domain is DTGVSQNPRHKITKRGQNVTFRCDPISEHNRLYWYRQTLGQGPEFLTYFQNEAQLEKSRLLSDRFSAERPKGSFSTLEIQRTEQGDSAMYLCASSLSARGGAGGGYTFGSGTRLTVV.

J is TRBJ1-1 and V is TRBV30; maybe TRBD1 (5 bases). V gave up 3 bases and J gave up 3 bases, with 14 bases separating them. Germline V gene sequence: CDR1 GTSNPN, CDR2 SVGIG (reference sequence). The CDR3 is made up of 14 amino acids. CDR3 residues: CAWRPEVGDTEAFF. The DNA for the CDR3 is TGTGCCTGGAGACCCGAGGTGGGGGACACTGAAGCTTTCTTT.

Written as DNA, the CDR3 is TGTGCCAGCAGCCCCGGGGTACAGGGGCAAGAGACCCAGTACTTC. Protein: CASSPGVQGQETQYF. This chain uses TRBV7-2 with TRBJ2-5, with 7 bases matching TRBD1. V lost 5 bases to trimming and J lost 2 bases; unmatched junction nucleotides: 8. Germline CDR1 SGHTA, CDR2 FQGNSA. This CDR3 is built from 15 residues.